Below are 32 T cell receptor beta chains sequenced from a single sample in a study of CD8+CD57+ T cells in acquired aplastic anemia. Genomic DNA provided the template from which TCR beta VDJ and CDR3 profiles were obtained. TCRdb re-called the reads through MiXCR, storing one row per CDR3 protein. This table has some 170,000 distinct CDR3 sequences, around half appearing once. Patients chosen for sequencing had CD8+CD57+ cells that had expanded, as shown by flow cytometry. Material for sequencing was sorted CD4+, CD8+, or CD8+CD57+ T cells (not recorded which) from PBMCs. Every receptor here comes from a human donor with aplastic anemia.

The chain recombines TRBV3-1 with TRBJ1-2; D is uncertain. This CDR3 comprises 12 residues. Germline CDR1 is LGHDT and CDR2 is YNNKEL (reference sequence). Trimming took off 3 bases at V and 4 bases at J, with 6 bases between the two ends. The CDR3 bases are TGTGCCAGCAGCCACGGACTCTATGGCTACACCTTC. Its translation: CASSHGLYGYTF. Variable domain in full (rest from reference TRBV3-1 and TRBJ1-2): DTAVSQTPKYLVTQMGNDKSIKCEQNLGHDTMYWYKQDSKKFLKIMFSYNNKELIINETVPNRFSPKSPDKAHLNLHINSLELGDSAVYFCASSHGLYGYTFGSGTRLTVV.

This clonotype appeared once. The chain recombines TRBV19 with TRBJ2-7, with TRBD1 identical over 7 bases. In germline, CDR1 is LNHDA, CDR2 SQIVND (reference sequence). With V trimmed by 9 bases and J by 3 bases, 17 bases remained unmatched. CDR3 length: 16 amino acids. The CDR3 here is CASSLVGTVTVYEQYF. CDR3 DNA: TGTGCCAGCAGCTTAGTCGGGACAGTGACAGTCTACGAGCAGTACTTC.

Comments on this clonotype: A single base separates this from a much larger clone, so it may be a read error. J is TRBJ2-7 and V is TRBV5-1, with no clear D. The ends were cut back, 5 bases at V and 1 base at J, with 13 bases in the middle. The germline CDR1 and CDR2 sequences are SGHRS and YFSETQ. The CDR3 sequence is 14 residues long. CDR3 sequence (DNA): TGCGCCAGCAGTGATCCGACATATTCCTACGAGCAGTACTTC. Amino acid sequence: CASSDPTYSYEQYF.

V and J are TRBV7-9 and TRBJ2-5; D perhaps matches TRBD1 (6 bases). Germline CDR1 SEHNR, CDR2 FQNEAQ (reference sequence). The CDR3 has 16 residues. The V and J ends lost 5 bases and 4 bases respectively, with 20 bases between them. The DNA for the CDR3 is TGTGCCAGCAGCCAGGGACCCGGGACACTGGGAGAGACCCAGTACTTC. Its protein product is CASSQGPGTLGETQYF.

This clonotype has at least ten counts. The J gene is TRBJ2-5, the V gene TRBV5-1; TRBD1 might be the D (5 bases). CDR3 size: 14 residues. The germline V gene has CDR1 SGHRS and CDR2 YFSETQ. V lost 0 bases to trimming and J lost 5 bases, with 11 bases between them. The chain's CDR3 is CASSLGAGSETQYF. CDR3 nucleotide sequence: TGCGCCAGCAGCTTGGGGGCAGGGTCGGAGACCCAGTACTTC.

The chain recombines TRBV28 with TRBJ2-5, with TRBD1 identical over 9 bases. CDR3 size: 14 residues. Germline CDR1 and CDR2: MDHEN and SYDVKM. J lost 5 bases, V lost 5 bases, and 6 bases had no gene match. The CDR3, as DNA: TGTGCCAGCAGTCGCCCCGGACAGGGGGAGACCCAGTACTTC. It codes for CASSRPGQGETQYF.

This clonotype occurred a few times. This chain joins TRBV24-1 and TRBJ1-1, with unresolved D. Trimming shortened V by 3 bases and J by 2 bases, and 12 bases separated the two germline ends. The CDR3 is 15 residues long. Looked up from germline, CDR1 is KGHDR and CDR2 is SFDVKD. CDR3 coding DNA: TGTGCCACCAGTGATGGAGCCCCCACAAACACTGAAGCTTTCTTT. This gives the protein CATSDGAPTNTEAFF.

The rearrangement joins TRBV20-1 to TRBJ1-5; TRBD1 is a possible D gene (5 bases). Germline CDR1 reads DFQATT; CDR2 reads SNEGSKA (reference sequence). The CDR3 has 14 residues. V lost 3 bases and J lost 11, with 20 bases in between. The DNA of the CDR3 is TGCAGTGCTAGCCCCCCAGGGAGCCACCAGTCCCAGCATTTT. Translated: CSASPPGSHQSQHF.

This clonotype has only one observation. With a much larger clone just one base away, this may be a read error. The chain links TRBV25-1 to TRBJ2-2; possible D gene TRBD1, 7 bases. CDR3 length equals 15 residues. Germline V gives CDR1 MGHDK, CDR2 SYGVNS. The CDR3 sequence is CASREGQLSTRELFF. Written as DNA, the CDR3 is TGTGCCAGCAGGGAGGGACAGTTGAGCACCCGGGAGCTGTTTTTT.

This clonotype was counted at least ten times. V and J are TRBV10-3 and TRBJ2-5; unclear D gene. V lost 6 bases to trimming and J lost 8 bases, with 16 bases between them. The germline V gene has CDR1 ENHRY and CDR2 SYGVKD. The CDR3 is made up of 13 amino acids. CDR3 sequence reads: CAISPNAGETQYF. The CDR3 DNA follows: TGTGCCATCAGCCCCAACGCCGGTGAAACCCAGTACTTC.

This clonotype was detected many times. The gene calls are TRBV19 and TRBJ2-1; possible D gene TRBD2, 6 bases. The CDR3 spans 13 residues. V was clipped by 6 bases and J by 3 bases, with 9 bases between them. Germline CDR1 is LNHDA and CDR2 is SQIVND (reference sequence). CDR3 loop: CASSGGYYNEQFF. DNA for the CDR3: TGTGCCAGTAGCGGGGGTTACTACAATGAGCAGTTCTTC.

This clonotype was picked up many times. This sequence joins TRBV11-2 and TRBJ2-7; D possibly uses TRBD1 or TRBD2 (5 bases each). Germline CDR1 is SGHAT and CDR2 is FQNNGV. There are 11 residues in the CDR3. Trimming removed 7 bases from V and 4 bases from J, with 8 bases in between. CDR3 DNA: TGTGCCAGCACGGGGCTGTACGAGCAGTACTTC. This translates into CASTGLYEQYF.

V is TRBV15 and J is TRBJ1-5; possible D gene TRBD1, 6 bases. Germline V CDR1 and CDR2: LNHNV, YYDKDF (reference sequence). Trimming took 8 bases from V and 6 from J, leaving 17 bases between them. The CDR3 length is 14 residues. The chain's CDR3 is CATHAIQGGQPQHF. In DNA form, the CDR3 reads TGTGCCACCCACGCTATACAGGGAGGTCAGCCCCAGCATTTT.

As regards this clonotype: Possible read error: a much larger clone is one base away. The V gene is TRBV3-1, the J gene TRBJ1-4; TRBD1 matches at 7 bases. The length of the CDR3 is 14 residues. Germline V gene data show CDR1 as LGHDT and CDR2 as YNNKEL (reference sequence). The CDR3 sequence: CAGSQQGGSEKLFF. CDR3 bases: TGTGCCGGCAGCCAGCAGGGGGGAAGTGAAAAACTGTTTTTT.

In the case of this clonotype: This may be a read error, as it is one base from a much larger clone. This chain joins TRBV6-1 and TRBJ2-7; D possibly corresponds to TRBD1 (5 bases). The germline V gene has CDR1 MNHNS and CDR2 SASEGT. This CDR3 is 11 amino acids long. In DNA form, the CDR3 reads TGTGCCAGCAGTGAAGGGGGCGAGCGGTACTTC. This translates into CASSEGGERYF.

This clonotype came up many times. J is TRBJ2-3 and V is TRBV7-2, with a tentative D call TRBD2 (5 bases). CDR1 and CDR2 from the germline V gene are SGHTA and FQGNSA. V lost 2 bases, J lost 5 bases, and 8 bases lay in between. CDR3 size: 13 residues. The CDR3 region is CASSLLAKDTQYF. CDR3 DNA: TGTGCCAGCAGCTTACTAGCAAAAGATACGCAGTATTTT.

The CDR3 DNA reads as TGTGCCAGTAGTATAGGATCCAGGGGGCATGCTGAAGCTTTCTTT. It codes for CASSIGSRGHAEAFF. This rearrangement joins TRBV19 to TRBJ1-1; TRBD1 agrees at 8 bases. Germline assignment: CDR1 LNHDA and CDR2 SQIVND (reference sequence). The CDR3 is made up of 15 amino acids. The trim removed 1 base at V and 6 bases at J, leaving 7 bases unmatched. Combining the CDR3 with reference TRBV19 and TRBJ1-1 gives the whole variable domain DGGITQSPKYLFRKEGQNVTLSCEQNLNHDAMYWYRQDPGQGLRLIYYSQIVNDFQKGDIAEGYSVSREKKESFPLTVTSAQKNPTAFYLCASSIGSRGHAEAFFGQGTRLTVV.

This chain links TRBV15 with TRBJ1-2; perhaps TRBD1 as D (6 bases). The germline V gene has CDR1 LNHNV and CDR2 YYDKDF (reference sequence). This CDR3 has 15 residues. Between the trimmed V and J ends, which lost 0 bases and 6 bases, there was a span of 14 bases. The CDR3 loop is CATSRDQAGVDGYTF. As DNA, the CDR3 is TGTGCCACCAGCAGAGATCAGGCAGGGGTAGATGGCTACACCTTC.

The chain joins TRBV7-6 to TRBJ2-7; 16 nucleotides line up with TRBD2. The germline CDR1 and CDR2 sequences are SGHVS and FNYEAQ. This CDR3 is 15 amino acids long. V gave up 5 bases and J gave up 6 bases; unmatched junction bases: 4. The CDR3 sequence: CASSLGLAGGAEQYF. CDR3 bases: TGTGCCAGCAGCCTGGGACTAGCGGGGGGGGCCGAGCAGTACTTC. The complete variable domain, with remaining parts taken from reference TRBV7-6 and TRBJ2-7, reads GAGVSQSPRYKVTKRGQDVALRCDPISGHVSLYWYRQALGQGPEFLTYFNYEAQQDKSGLPNDRFSAERPEGSISTLTIQRTEQRDSAMYRCASSLGLAGGAEQYFGPGTRLTVT.

This clonotype was detected ten times or more. This chain connects TRBV3-1 to TRBJ1-3, with 7 nucleotides matching TRBD1. The CDR3 is made up of 15 amino acids. Germline-derived CDR1 and CDR2 are LGHDT and YNNKEL (reference sequence). The ends lost 1 base at V and 8 bases at J; junction bases unmatched: 8. The CDR3: CASSQGTGGGDTIYF. CDR3 nucleotide sequence: TGTGCCAGCAGCCAAGGGACAGGTGGGGGTGACACCATATATTTT.

There are many counts of this clonotype. The chain uses TRBV9 and TRBJ2-3; D is uncertain. Germline V gene data show CDR1 as SGDLS and CDR2 as YYNGEE. Trimming pared 2 bases from V and 0 bases from J, leaving 7 bases between. The CDR3 loop spans 14 amino acids. The CDR3, as DNA: TGTGCCAGCAGCGTGTCGCCGAGCACAGATACGCAGTATTTT. This sequence encodes CASSVSPSTDTQYF. The whole variable domain, filled in from reference TRBV9 and TRBJ2-3, reads DSGVTQTPKHLITATGQRVTLRCSPRSGDLSVYWYQQSLDQGLQFLIQYYNGEERAKGNILERFSAQQFPDLHSELNLSSLELGDSALYFCASSVSPSTDTQYFGPGTRLTVL.

This clonotype was seen many times. The chain combines TRBV20-1 with TRBJ2-3, with TRBD2 identical over 9 bases. Germline V gene data show CDR1 as DFQATT and CDR2 as SNEGSKA (reference sequence). Trimming removed 3 bases from V and 5 bases from J; junction bases left unmatched: 6. The CDR3 is made up of 14 amino acids. In nucleotides, the CDR3 is TGCAGTGCTAGCCGCGGGGGGGTTGGAGATACGCAGTATTTT. It is translated as CSASRGGVGDTQYF.

This clonotype was observed many times. The rearrangement joins TRBV7-2 to TRBJ1-1; no clear D. CDR1 SGHTA and CDR2 FQGNSA come from the germline V gene. V gave up 2 bases and J gave up 1 base, with 20 bases separating them. This CDR3 has 18 residues. The CDR3 sequence is CASSLLGRTPITNTEAFF. The CDR3 nucleotides are TGTGCCAGCAGCTTACTGGGCAGGACTCCTATCACGAACACTGAAGCTTTCTTT.

The gene calls are TRBV5-1 and TRBJ2-3, with TRBD2 identical over 9 bases. V trimming: 4 bases; J trimming: 1 base; junction bases outside the gene matches: 7. Germline V gene lookup returns CDR1 SGHRS and CDR2 YFSETQ. CDR3 length equals 16 residues. CDR3: CASSDQAGGGTDTQYF. The CDR3 DNA reads TGCGCCAGCAGCGATCAGGCGGGGGGGGGCACAGATACGCAGTATTTT.

This clonotype was recorded at least ten times. The rearrangement joins TRBV10-2 to TRBJ1-1, with D possibly matching TRBD1 (6 bases). Trimming stripped 7 bases from V and 2 bases from J, with 23 bases between. Germline V gene lookup returns CDR1 WSHSY and CDR2 SAAADI. There are 17 residues in the CDR3. Here the CDR3 reads CASTGGGEPGHNTEAFF. The CDR3 nucleotides are TGCGCCAGCACCGGAGGGGGAGAACCGGGACACAACACTGAAGCTTTCTTT.

This clonotype has only a few counts. The chain uses TRBV28 and TRBJ1-2; D might be TRBD1 (5 bases). This CDR3 contains 15 residues. V gave up 6 bases and J gave up 3 bases, with 17 bases separating them. The germline V gene has CDR1 MDHEN and CDR2 SYDVKM. CDR3 nucleotides: TGTGCCAGCAGCCCGGTAGTGGGGCTATACTATGGCTACACCTTC. Translation gives CASSPVVGLYYGYTF.

The V and J genes are TRBV10-3 and TRBJ1-2; TRBD1 aligns across 7 bases. The V gene's germline CDR1 is ENHRY and CDR2 SYGVKD. This CDR3 contains 13 residues. The V gene end was trimmed by 4 bases and the J gene end by 8 bases; junction bases not matched to a gene: 7. The CDR3 DNA sequence: TGTGCCATCAGTGCAGACAGGGAGCACGGCTACACCTTC. This codes for CAISADREHGYTF.

This clonotype was recorded at least ten times. The chain employs TRBV20-1 and TRBJ2-7; possible D gene TRBD1, 6 bases. V lost 3 bases, J lost 3 bases, and 12 bases lay in between. CDR1 and CDR2 (germline): DFQATT, SNEGSKA (reference sequence). The CDR3 has 13 amino acids. The CDR3 DNA is TGCAGTGCTAGGACAGGAGCCCTCTACGAGCAGTACTTC. Translation: CSARTGALYEQYF.

This clonotype was seen at least ten times. This chain joins TRBV6-1 and TRBJ1-2, with D unresolved. Germline values: CDR1 MNHNS, CDR2 SASEGT. This CDR3 contains 14 residues. The V and J ends lost 2 bases and 14 bases respectively, with 21 bases between them. CDR3 coding DNA: TGTGCCAGCAGTGAATTCGGCGGCACCACAAGTGGGACCTTC. Translating it yields CASSEFGGTTSGTF.

This clonotype was observed at least ten times. The V call is TRBV5-4, the J call TRBJ2-3; 7 bases fit TRBD2. The CDR3 sequence is 17 residues long. CDR1 and CDR2 (germline): SGHNT, YYREEE (reference sequence). Losses at the gene ends were 5 bases for V and 2 bases for J; bases not matched to a gene: 14. Here the CDR3 reads CASRVFERGGFTDTQYF. The CDR3 DNA is TGTGCCAGCAGGGTATTCGAGCGGGGCGGTTTCACAGATACGCAGTATTTT. The whole variable domain, remainder taken from reference TRBV5-4 and TRBJ2-3, is ETGVTQSPTHLIKTRGQQVTLRCSSQSGHNTVSWYQQALGQGPQFIFQYYREEENGRGNFPPRFSGLQFPNYSSELNVNALELDDSALYLCASRVFERGGFTDTQYFGPGTRLTVL.

V gene TRBV20-1 combines with J gene TRBJ2-1; 9 bases line up with TRBD1. The CDR3 has 15 amino acids. CDR1 and CDR2 (germline): DFQATT, SNEGSKA (reference sequence). V shed 6 bases and J 7 bases; nucleotides not matched to a gene: 13. The CDR3 loop reads CSAKNRDREMNEQFF. The CDR3, as DNA: TGCAGTGCAAAGAACCGGGACAGGGAGATGAATGAGCAGTTCTTC.

This chain uses TRBV5-6 with TRBJ2-5, with 8 nucleotides matching TRBD2. V shed 5 bases and J 5 bases; nucleotides not matched to a gene: 8. This CDR3 region has 14 residues. Germline-derived CDR1 and CDR2 are SGHDT and YYEEEE. The CDR3 sequence: CASSPSGSGETQYF. The DNA for the CDR3 is TGTGCCAGCAGTCCAAGCGGGAGTGGGGAGACCCAGTACTTC.